This T cell receptor (beta chain) derives from a study of CD8 T cells in ankylosing spondylitis. General study points: In ankylosing spondylitis blood, a motif of roughly eight highly homologous TCR beta variants appeared characteristic.

TCRdb ran MiXCR on the 5' RACE reads and lists one entry per CDR3 protein. The sample records 200,000 to 250,000 distinct CDR3 sequences, approximately 7.4% being singletons. The CDR3 has 14 amino acids. The V and J ends lost 3 bases and 0 bases respectively, with 8 bases between them. The sample holds many counts of this clonotype. Its antigen is still unknown. The V gene is TRBV12-3 or TRBV12-4, the J gene TRBJ1-2, with D possibly being TRBD1 (5 bases). This sequence was found in a male donor with ankylosing spondylitis. Material: blood, either unsorted or a sorted T cell fraction (not recorded which). Here the CDR3 DNA reads TGTGCCAGCAGTTTGGACACCACTAACTATGGCTACACCTTC. It is translated as CASSLDTTNYGYTF.